These T cell receptor beta chains were read from a single sample in a study of cytomegalovirus exposure and HLA in healthy donors. Using immunoSEQ multiplex PCR, the repertoire was profiled, and TCRdb retains in-frame clones only, with some absent. The sample has approximately 71,000 clones. Source material: PBMCs. The origin of the receptors is a female donor in good health and CMV-seropositive. CDR3s include the opening cysteine and the closing phenylalanine or tryptophan. Each record gives: D gene, V gene, J gene, CDR3 protein, CDR3 DNA. D genes are given only for firm matches.

D gene: NA
V gene: TRBV12-5
J gene: TRBJ2-6
CDR3 protein: CASGGTHSGANVLTF
CDR3 DNA: TGTGCTAGTGGGGGGACTCACTCTGGGGCCAACGTCCTGACTTTC

D gene: NA
V gene: TRBV7-6
J gene: TRBJ2-7
CDR3 protein: CASSLTRDSYEQYF
CDR3 DNA: TGTGCCAGCAGCCTGACTAGGGACTCCTACGAGCAGTACTTC

D gene: NA
V gene: TRBV29-1
J gene: TRBJ2-5
CDR3 protein: CSGGEETQYF
CDR3 DNA: TGCAGCGGGGGGGAAGAGACCCAGTACTTC

D gene: TRBD2
V gene: TRBV19
J gene: TRBJ2-3
CDR3 protein: CASSMAGRGLAADKQYF
CDR3 DNA: TGTGCCAGTAGTATGGCCGGTAGGGGACTAGCAGCAGATAAGCAGTATTTT

D gene: NA
V gene: TRBV7-9
J gene: TRBJ2-5
CDR3 protein: CASSFGPGDRETQYF
CDR3 DNA: TGTGCCAGCAGCTTTGGGCCAGGGGATCGGGAGACCCAGTACTTC

D gene: TRBD2
V gene: TRBV18
J gene: TRBJ2-7
CDR3 protein: CASSALAAAYEQYF
CDR3 DNA: TGTGCCAGCTCAGCCCTAGCGGCCGCCTACGAGCAGTACTTC

D gene: NA
V gene: TRBV4-3
J gene: TRBJ2-3
CDR3 protein: CASSQIIHAADTQYF
CDR3 DNA: TGCGCCAGCAGCCAAATTATACATGCGGCAGATACGCAGTATTTT

D gene: NA
V gene: TRBV7-9
J gene: TRBJ2-2
CDR3 protein: CASTADRGYFDTGELFF
CDR3 DNA: TGTGCCAGCACCGCGGACCGAGGGTATTTCGACACCGGGGAGCTGTTTTTT

D gene: NA
V gene: TRBV4-1
J gene: TRBJ1-2
CDR3 protein: CASSHPRAGKANYGYTF
CDR3 DNA: TGCGCCAGCAGCCACCCACGGGCCGGGAAAGCTAACTATGGCTACACCTTC

D gene: NA
V gene: TRBV11-2
J gene: TRBJ2-5
CDR3 protein: CASSPHETQYF
CDR3 DNA: TGTGCCAGCAGCCCCCATGAGACCCAGTACTTC

D gene: NA
V gene: TRBV28
J gene: TRBJ2-2
CDR3 protein: CASQGFTGELFF
CDR3 DNA: TGTGCCAGCCAGGGATTCACCGGGGAGCTGTTTTTT

D gene: TRBD1
V gene: TRBV6-5
J gene: TRBJ2-2
CDR3 protein: CASSFGQGETGELFF
CDR3 DNA: TGTGCCAGCAGTTTCGGACAGGGGGAGACCGGGGAGCTGTTTTTT

D gene: NA
V gene: TRBV7-9
J gene: TRBJ2-7
CDR3 protein: CASSLSRRGGEQYF
CDR3 DNA: TGTGCCAGCAGCTTAAGCAGGAGAGGGGGCGAGCAGTACTTC

D gene: NA
V gene: TRBV18
J gene: TRBJ2-1
CDR3 protein: CASSPATNEQFF
CDR3 DNA: TGTGCCAGCTCACCGGCCACCAATGAGCAGTTCTTC

D gene: NA
V gene: TRBV4-1
J gene: TRBJ2-7
CDR3 protein: CASSQGGGGDYEQYF
CDR3 DNA: TGCGCCAGCAGCCAAGGGGGAGGGGGGGACTACGAGCAGTACTTC

D gene: TRBD1
V gene: TRBV11-3
J gene: TRBJ2-7
CDR3 protein: CASTKAAGGYYEQYF
CDR3 DNA: TGTGCCAGCACCAAAGCCGCAGGGGGCTACTACGAGCAGTACTTC

D gene: NA
V gene: TRBV7-2
J gene: TRBJ2-7
CDR3 protein: CASSQQGSSYEQYF
CDR3 DNA: TGTGCCAGCAGCCAGCAGGGGAGCTCCTACGAGCAGTACTTC

D gene: TRBD2
V gene: TRBV7-2
J gene: TRBJ2-3
CDR3 protein: CASSLGRGTSADTQYF
CDR3 DNA: TGTGCCAGCAGCTTAGGGAGAGGGACTAGCGCAGATACGCAGTATTTT

D gene: NA
V gene: TRBV7-6
J gene: TRBJ2-5
CDR3 protein: CASSPRWGRETQYF
CDR3 DNA: TGTGCCAGCAGCCCACGGTGGGGCCGGGAGACCCAGTACTTC

D gene: TRBD2
V gene: TRBV6-5
J gene: TRBJ2-1
CDR3 protein: CASSRAGGHYNEQFF
CDR3 DNA: TGTGCCAGCAGCAGAGCGGGGGGGCATTACAATGAGCAGTTCTTC

D gene: NA
V gene: TRBV11-3
J gene: TRBJ2-7
CDR3 protein: CASSPDFQGSYEQYF
CDR3 DNA: TGTGCCAGCAGCCCCGATTTCCAGGGCTCCTACGAGCAGTACTTC

D gene: NA
V gene: TRBV5-1
J gene: TRBJ2-3
CDR3 protein: CASTLRDNTDTQYF
CDR3 DNA: TGCGCCAGCACCCTCCGGGACAACACAGATACGCAGTATTTT

D gene: TRBD1
V gene: TRBV7-6
J gene: TRBJ2-1
CDR3 protein: CASSYRQGAMGNEQFF
CDR3 DNA: TGTGCCAGCAGCTACCGACAGGGGGCTATGGGCAATGAGCAGTTCTTC

D gene: TRBD1
V gene: TRBV9
J gene: TRBJ2-1
CDR3 protein: CASSVAGGQGYNEQFF
CDR3 DNA: TGTGCCAGCAGCGTAGCCGGGGGACAGGGCTACAATGAGCAGTTCTTC

D gene: NA
V gene: TRBV18
J gene: TRBJ1-5
CDR3 protein: CASSPTLHQRLDNQPQHF
CDR3 DNA: TGTGCCAGCTCGCCAACCCTCCACCAGCGGCTAGACAATCAGCCCCAGCATTTT

D gene: TRBD2
V gene: TRBV19
J gene: TRBJ2-7
CDR3 protein: CASSPGTSGISSYEQYF
CDR3 DNA: TGTGCCAGTAGTCCGGGGACTAGCGGGATTAGCTCCTACGAGCAGTACTTC

D gene: NA
V gene: TRBV2
J gene: TRBJ2-2
CDR3 protein: CASSLFPGELFF
CDR3 DNA: TGTGCCAGCAGTCTGTTCCCCGGGGAGCTGTTTTTT

D gene: NA
V gene: TRBV5-4
J gene: TRBJ2-1
CDR3 protein: CASSPRFESSYNEQFF
CDR3 DNA: TGTGCCAGCAGCCCGAGGTTTGAGAGCTCCTACAATGAGCAGTTCTTC

D gene: NA
V gene: TRBV18
J gene: TRBJ2-3
CDR3 protein: CASSPPSRAFTDTQYF
CDR3 DNA: TGTGCCAGCTCACCACCGTCGCGGGCCTTTACAGATACGCAGTATTTT

D gene: NA
V gene: TRBV6-5
J gene: TRBJ2-1
CDR3 protein: CASGQIEQFF
CDR3 DNA: TGTGCCAGCGGACAAATTGAGCAGTTCTTC

D gene: TRBD1
V gene: TRBV9
J gene: TRBJ2-5
CDR3 protein: CASSVGDRGLETQYF
CDR3 DNA: TGTGCCAGCAGCGTAGGGGACAGGGGGCTGGAGACCCAGTACTTC

D gene: NA
V gene: TRBV5-1
J gene: TRBJ2-1
CDR3 protein: CASSRPGRGNEQFF
CDR3 DNA: TGCGCCAGCAGCAGGCCAGGGCGCGGCAATGAGCAGTTCTTC

D gene: NA
V gene: TRBV19
J gene: TRBJ2-3
CDR3 protein: CASSIGGVPSTDTQYF
CDR3 DNA: TGTGCCAGTAGTATAGGGGGGGTACCCAGCACAGATACGCAGTATTTT

D gene: TRBD1
V gene: TRBV5-5
J gene: TRBJ1-6
CDR3 protein: CASSHKGMDRVLLGSPLHF
CDR3 DNA: TGTGCCAGCAGCCACAAGGGGATGGACAGGGTCCTTTTAGGGTCACCCCTCCACTTT

D gene: TRBD2
V gene: TRBV4-3
J gene: TRBJ2-3
CDR3 protein: CASSQGGLAGGSTDTQYF
CDR3 DNA: TGCGCCAGCAGCCAAGGCGGCCTAGCGGGGGGCAGCACAGATACGCAGTATTTT

D gene: TRBD1
V gene: TRBV6-5
J gene: TRBJ2-5
CDR3 protein: CASSYDRGNGETQYF
CDR3 DNA: TGTGCCAGCAGTTACGACAGGGGCAATGGGGAGACCCAGTACTTC

D gene: TRBD1
V gene: TRBV27
J gene: TRBJ1-6
CDR3 protein: CASSLGGQGHYNSPLHF
CDR3 DNA: TGTGCCAGCAGTTTAGGGGGACAGGGCCACTATAATTCACCCCTCCACTTT

D gene: NA
V gene: TRBV11-2
J gene: TRBJ1-6
CDR3 protein: CASRRIRDFGNSPLHF
CDR3 DNA: TGTGCCAGCAGGCGAATCCGGGATTTCGGGAATTCACCCCTCCACTTT

D gene: NA
V gene: TRBV11-3
J gene: TRBJ2-7
CDR3 protein: CASSEGGQRYEQYF
CDR3 DNA: TGTGCCAGCAGCGAAGGGGGACAACGATACGAGCAGTACTTC

D gene: NA
V gene: TRBV20-1
J gene: TRBJ1-4
CDR3 protein: CSAFGEKLFF
CDR3 DNA: TGCAGTGCGTTCGGGGAAAAACTGTTTTTT

D gene: NA
V gene: TRBV29-1
J gene: TRBJ2-5
CDR3 protein: CSVGVGAQETQYF
CDR3 DNA: TGCAGCGTTGGGGTGGGGGCCCAAGAGACCCAGTACTTC

D gene: NA
V gene: TRBV6-5
J gene: TRBJ1-5
CDR3 protein: CASSKTENQPQHF
CDR3 DNA: TGTGCCAGCAGTAAGACAGAAAATCAGCCCCAGCATTTT

D gene: TRBD2
V gene: TRBV11-1
J gene: TRBJ2-1
CDR3 protein: CASSPTGLAGGNEQFF
CDR3 DNA: TGTGCCAGCAGCCCAACGGGGCTAGCGGGAGGGAATGAGCAGTTCTTC

D gene: NA
V gene: TRBV6-1
J gene: TRBJ2-2
CDR3 protein: CASSESGVRNTGELFF
CDR3 DNA: TGTGCCAGCAGTGAGAGTGGAGTGAGAAACACCGGGGAGCTGTTTTTT

D gene: TRBD2
V gene: TRBV19
J gene: TRBJ2-7
CDR3 protein: CASSPRREGYEQYF
CDR3 DNA: TGTGCCAGTAGCCCGCGACGGGAGGGATACGAGCAGTACTTC

D gene: NA
V gene: TRBV9
J gene: TRBJ2-2
CDR3 protein: CASSSGLNTGELFF
CDR3 DNA: TGTGCCAGCAGCTCGGGGTTGAACACCGGGGAGCTGTTTTTT

D gene: NA
V gene: TRBV2
J gene: TRBJ1-5
CDR3 protein: CASSQDRTLMDF
CDR3 DNA: TGTGCCAGCAGTCAAGACAGAACCCTCATGGATTTT

D gene: TRBD1
V gene: TRBV6-5
J gene: TRBJ1-2
CDR3 protein: CASRADRAQIYGYTF
CDR3 DNA: TGTGCCAGCAGGGCCGACAGGGCCCAGATCTATGGCTACACCTTC

D gene: TRBD1
V gene: TRBV6-5
J gene: TRBJ1-1
CDR3 protein: CASRDREGGRSEAFF
CDR3 DNA: TGTGCCAGCAGAGACAGGGAAGGGGGAAGGTCTGAAGCTTTCTTT

D gene: NA
V gene: TRBV28
J gene: TRBJ1-2
CDR3 protein: CASSLAGTKGYTF
CDR3 DNA: TGTGCCAGCAGTTTGGCCGGGACAAAGGGCTACACCTTC

D gene: TRBD1
V gene: TRBV10-3
J gene: TRBJ1-1
CDR3 protein: CAISVQGDTEAFF
CDR3 DNA: TGTGCCATCAGTGTACAGGGGGACACTGAAGCTTTCTTT

D gene: NA
V gene: TRBV5-1
J gene: TRBJ2-7
CDR3 protein: CASRDTGYEQYF
CDR3 DNA: TGCGCCAGCAGGGACACAGGCTACGAGCAGTACTTC

D gene: TRBD2
V gene: TRBV5-5
J gene: TRBJ2-7
CDR3 protein: CASSFETSTYEQYF
CDR3 DNA: TGTGCCAGCAGCTTTGAGACTAGCACCTACGAGCAGTACTTC

D gene: TRBD1
V gene: TRBV10-2
J gene: TRBJ2-1
CDR3 protein: CASSAPGQGRHEQFF
CDR3 DNA: TGCGCCAGCAGCGCACCGGGACAGGGTCGGCACGAGCAGTTCTTC

D gene: NA
V gene: TRBV29-1
J gene: TRBJ1-6
CDR3 protein: CSVRFGQYNSPLHF
CDR3 DNA: TGCAGCGTCCGATTTGGACAGTATAATTCACCCCTCCACTTT

D gene: NA
V gene: TRBV11-1
J gene: TRBJ1-3
CDR3 protein: CASSSRAPGNTIYF
CDR3 DNA: TGTGCCAGCAGCTCCAGGGCCCCTGGAAACACCATATATTTT

D gene: TRBD1
V gene: TRBV9
J gene: TRBJ1-6
CDR3 protein: CASSFRTGVDSPLHF
CDR3 DNA: TGTGCCAGCAGTTTTCGGACAGGGGTCGATTCACCCCTCCACTTT

D gene: TRBD2
V gene: TRBV11-2
J gene: TRBJ2-1
CDR3 protein: CASSSIAGGVEQFF
CDR3 DNA: TGTGCCAGCAGCTCCATAGCGGGAGGGGTTGAGCAGTTCTTC

D gene: TRBD2
V gene: TRBV11-1
J gene: TRBJ2-7
CDR3 protein: CASSLQGLAGYEQYF
CDR3 DNA: TGTGCCAGCTCACTCCAGGGACTAGCAGGCTACGAGCAGTACTTC